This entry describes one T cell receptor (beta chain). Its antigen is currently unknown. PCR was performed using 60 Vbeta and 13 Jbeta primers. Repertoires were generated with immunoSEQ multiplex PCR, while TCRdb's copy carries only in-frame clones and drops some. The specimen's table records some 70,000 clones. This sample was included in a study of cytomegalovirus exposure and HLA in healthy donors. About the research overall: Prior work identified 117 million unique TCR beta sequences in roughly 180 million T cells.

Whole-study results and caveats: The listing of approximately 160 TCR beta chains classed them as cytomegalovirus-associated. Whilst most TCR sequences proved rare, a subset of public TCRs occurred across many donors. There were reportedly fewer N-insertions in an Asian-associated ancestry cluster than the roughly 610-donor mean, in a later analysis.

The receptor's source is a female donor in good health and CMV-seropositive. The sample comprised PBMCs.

CDR3 nucleotide sequence: TGTGCCACGTCTGGGACTAGCGGGAGTTCAGATACGCAGTATTTT. As protein: CATSGTSGSSDTQYF. The rearrangement joins TRBV15 to TRBJ2-3, with 14 bases fitting TRBD2. After removal of 9 bases from V and 4 bases from J, the junction contained 6 bases not matched to a gene. The CDR3 runs 15 residues. Germline values: CDR1 LNHNV, CDR2 YYDKDF (reference sequence).